A selection of T cell receptor beta chains follows, all from one sample in a study of CD8 T cells in ankylosing spondylitis. MiXCR, applied by TCRdb to the 5' RACE reads, yields one record per CDR3 protein. The sample lists about 120,000 distinct CDR3 sequences; roughly 13% were seen once. The sequencing input was blood, either unsorted or a sorted T cell fraction (not recorded which). The receptors stem from a female donor with ankylosing spondylitis or in good health (not recorded which). Both conserved end residues are part of each CDR3. A D gene is named only where the DNA matches it firmly. A clone size is listed for some rows: how often the clone was seen (once, few, many), or a class if it is expanded.

V gene: TRBV5-1
D gene: TRBD1
J gene: TRBJ1-1
clone size: .
CDR3 DNA: TGCGCCAGCAGCTTCGGGACAGCAGGGAACACTGAAGCTTTCTTT
CDR3 protein: CASSFGTAGNTEAFF

V gene: TRBV5-5
D gene: .
J gene: TRBJ2-1
clone size: many
CDR3 DNA: TGTGCCAGCAGCTGGAAGGGACCCCTTTACAATGAGCAGTTCTTC
CDR3 protein: CASSWKGPLYNEQFF

V gene: TRBV5-1
D gene: .
J gene: TRBJ1-1
clone size: many
CDR3 DNA: TGCGCCAGCAGCTTTCGACAGAACACTGAAGCTTTCTTT
CDR3 protein: CASSFRQNTEAFF

V gene: TRBV9
D gene: .
J gene: TRBJ1-5
clone size: many
CDR3 DNA: TGTGCCAGCAGCGTTGGCGGAGGGGACGAGCCCCAGCATTTT
CDR3 protein: CASSVGGGDEPQHF

V gene: TRBV9
D gene: .
J gene: TRBJ1-4
clone size: many
CDR3 DNA: TGTGCCAGCAGCCCCAACCTAGACACCCTGGCCGAAAAACTGTTTTTT
CDR3 protein: CASSPNLDTLAEKLFF

V gene: TRBV29-1
D gene: .
J gene: TRBJ1-1
clone size: many
CDR3 DNA: TGCAGCGTCGCAGAGAACACTGAAGCTTTCTTT
CDR3 protein: CSVAENTEAFF

V gene: TRBV12-3/TRBV12-4
D gene: TRBD1
J gene: TRBJ2-1
clone size: few
CDR3 DNA: TGTGCCAGCAGTCTGTTCTCGGACAGGGTGAGAGGGAATGAGCAGTTCTTC
CDR3 protein: CASSLFSDRVRGNEQFF

V gene: TRBV3-1
D gene: TRBD2
J gene: TRBJ2-1
clone size: .
CDR3 DNA: TGTGCCAGCAGCCGTGGTATCGGACTAGCGGAGATCTACAATGAGCAGTTCTTC
CDR3 protein: CASSRGIGLAEIYNEQFF

V gene: TRBV7-8
D gene: TRBD2
J gene: TRBJ2-1
clone size: few
CDR3 DNA: TGTGCCAGCAGCCCAAGACTAGCGGGGGTCAATGAGCAGTTCTTC
CDR3 protein: CASSPRLAGVNEQFF

V gene: TRBV5-1
D gene: .
J gene: TRBJ2-2
clone size: many
CDR3 DNA: TGCGCCAGCAGCTTGACAGGAATGAGAGGGACCGGGGAGCTGTTTTTT
CDR3 protein: CASSLTGMRGTGELFF

V gene: TRBV11-1
D gene: .
J gene: TRBJ2-2
clone size: .
CDR3 DNA: TGTGCCAGCAGCGCCTCTATGAACACCGGGGAGCTGTTTTTT
CDR3 protein: CASSASMNTGELFF

V gene: TRBV29-1
D gene: .
J gene: TRBJ1-2
clone size: many
CDR3 DNA: TGCAGCGTTGAGGAGTGGGACTATGGCTACACCTTC
CDR3 protein: CSVEEWDYGYTF

V gene: TRBV7-2
D gene: TRBD2
J gene: TRBJ2-5
clone size: few
CDR3 DNA: TGTGCCAGCAGTCTTAGCGGGGCGATACAAGAGACCCAGTACTTC
CDR3 protein: CASSLSGAIQETQYF

V gene: TRBV20-1
D gene: TRBD1
J gene: TRBJ1-2
clone size: few
CDR3 DNA: TGCAGTGCTAGATCCGGGACAGAGTCCTATGGCTACACCTTC
CDR3 protein: CSARSGTESYGYTF

V gene: TRBV7-6
D gene: .
J gene: TRBJ2-3
clone size: .
CDR3 DNA: TGTGCCAGCAGCCCCAGATACACAGATACGCAGTATTTT
CDR3 protein: CASSPRYTDTQYF

V gene: TRBV5-1
D gene: .
J gene: TRBJ1-1
clone size: few
CDR3 DNA: TGCGCCAGCACCCCAGGTAACGTTCCTGAAGCTTTCTTT
CDR3 protein: CASTPGNVPEAFF

V gene: TRBV12-3/TRBV12-4
D gene: TRBD1
J gene: TRBJ2-6
clone size: few
CDR3 DNA: TGTGCCAGCAGTTTCAGAGGGGGCGGCCCCTCTGGGGCCAACGTCCTGACTTTC
CDR3 protein: CASSFRGGGPSGANVLTF

V gene: TRBV10-3
D gene: .
J gene: TRBJ1-6
clone size: .
CDR3 DNA: TGTGCCATCAGGGACCAAAATTCACCCCTCCACTTT
CDR3 protein: CAIRDQNSPLHF

V gene: TRBV5-1
D gene: TRBD1
J gene: TRBJ1-2
clone size: many
CDR3 DNA: TGCGCCAGCAGCTGCCCCGGGACAGCTATCTGTAACTATGGCTACACCTTC
CDR3 protein: CASSCPGTAICNYGYTF

V gene: TRBV5-1
D gene: .
J gene: TRBJ1-1
clone size: .
CDR3 DNA: TGCGCCAGCAGTATACAGGAGCACACTGAAGCTTTCTTT
CDR3 protein: CASSIQEHTEAFF

V gene: TRBV5-1
D gene: .
J gene: TRBJ2-3
clone size: many
CDR3 DNA: TGCGCCAGCAGCTTAGATGCCAGCCCTACAGATACGCAGTATTTT
CDR3 protein: CASSLDASPTDTQYF

V gene: TRBV12-3/TRBV12-4
D gene: TRBD1
J gene: TRBJ1-5
clone size: many
CDR3 DNA: TGTGCCAGCAGCCTCCCGGACAGGGGAAGGCCCCAGCATTTT
CDR3 protein: CASSLPDRGRPQHF

V gene: TRBV20-1
D gene: TRBD2
J gene: TRBJ2-1
clone size: few
CDR3 DNA: TGCAGTGCTAGCGGGGGACTAGCGGACAATGAGCAGTTCTTC
CDR3 protein: CSASGGLADNEQFF

V gene: TRBV27
D gene: TRBD1
J gene: TRBJ2-7
clone size: .
CDR3 DNA: TGTGCCAGCAGTCCCGGGACAGGGGGATGGGAGCAGTACTTC
CDR3 protein: CASSPGTGGWEQYF

V gene: TRBV7-9
D gene: TRBD1
J gene: TRBJ1-6
clone size: .
CDR3 DNA: TGTGCCAGCAGCAGAAGGGACAGCCAAGGGTCACCCCTCCACTTT
CDR3 protein: CASSRRDSQGSPLHF

V gene: TRBV12-3/TRBV12-4
D gene: .
J gene: TRBJ2-1
clone size: .
CDR3 DNA: TGTGCCAGCAGTTTAGTACGGGTCTCCTACAATGAGCAGTTCTTC
CDR3 protein: CASSLVRVSYNEQFF

V gene: TRBV29-1
D gene: .
J gene: TRBJ2-2
clone size: many
CDR3 DNA: TGCAGCGTGGATGGACAGAAGAACACCGGGGAGCTGTTTTTT
CDR3 protein: CSVDGQKNTGELFF

V gene: TRBV20-1
D gene: .
J gene: TRBJ2-7
clone size: .
CDR3 DNA: TGCAGTGCTGGCCCCACTTCATACGAGCAGTACTTC
CDR3 protein: CSAGPTSYEQYF